Included here is one T cell receptor beta chain sequence, with context. This record belongs to a study of blood T cell repertoires in COVID-19. The V segment lost 3 bases and the J segment 7 bases; nucleotides outside the gene matches: 4. CDR1 LGHNA and CDR2 YSLEER come from the germline V gene. There are 15 residues in the CDR3. Sequenced by immunoSEQ multiplex PCR; TCRdb stores in-frame clones only, minus some. The sample has approximately 150,000 clones, about four fifths seen once; the top ten hold approximately 8.9%. This chain connects TRBV4-3 to TRBJ1-6; 9 positions match TRBD1. This TCR was sampled from a man aged 25 to 40 with COVID-19, enrolled during active disease. The material sequenced was peripheral blood. CDR3 sequence: CASSHGDRGNSPLHF. The DNA of the CDR3 is TGCGCCAGCAGCCATGGAGACAGGGGGAATTCACCCCTCCACTTT.